These 11 T cell receptor beta chains share one sample of origin, sequenced in a study of cytomegalovirus exposure and HLA in healthy donors. Primers: 60 Vbeta forward and 13 Jbeta reverse. The table came from immunoSEQ multiplex PCR; TCRdb's copy has only in-frame clones and leaves some out. Of 90,000 to 150,000 clones listed, 65% to 80% are singletons. Source material: PBMCs. These receptors all stem from a man aged 18 to 29 in good health and CMV-seropositive.

V and J are TRBV30 and TRBJ2-1; 11 nucleotides match TRBD2. Germline CDR1 reads GTSNPN; CDR2 reads SVGIG (reference sequence). The CDR3 is 15 amino acids. The trim removed 2 bases at V and 7 bases at J, leaving 7 bases unmatched. CDR3: CAWSLTSGVWNEQFF. The CDR3 coding sequence is TGTGCCTGGAGTTTGACTAGCGGGGTCTGGAATGAGCAGTTCTTC.

V and J are TRBV5-4 and TRBJ2-5; D is perhaps TRBD2 (6 bases). V was clipped by 4 bases and J by 5 bases, with 18 bases between them. In germline, CDR1 is SGHNT, CDR2 YYREEE (reference sequence). The CDR3 is 15 amino acids. CDR3 coding DNA: TGTGCCAGCAGCAAACCGGGACTCGTCGGGGAGACCCAGTACTTC. It yields the protein CASSKPGLVGETQYF.

The V and J genes are TRBV5-6 and TRBJ1-6; possibly TRBD1 for D (5 bases). The ends were cut back, 3 bases at V and 4 bases at J, with 11 bases in the middle. CDR1 and CDR2 (germline): SGHDT, YYEEEE. There are 15 residues in the CDR3. The CDR3, as DNA: TGTGCCAGCAGCTCCCGGACATATTATAATTCACCCCTCCACTTT. Its translation is CASSSRTYYNSPLHF.

The sample holds a few counts of this clone. The chain carries TRBV5-1 and TRBJ2-5, with 11 bases lining up with TRBD2. This CDR3 spans 15 amino acids. V lost 0 bases to trimming and J lost 3 bases; unmatched junction nucleotides: 1. Germline CDR1 and CDR2: SGHRS and YFSETQ. CDR3 protein: CASSLVLAGEETQYF. CDR3 DNA sequence: TGCGCCAGCAGCTTGGTACTAGCGGGAGAAGAGACCCAGTACTTC. Using reference TRBV5-1 and TRBJ2-5 for the parts outside the CDR3, the full variable domain is KAGVTQTPRYLIKTRGQQVTLSCSPISGHRSVSWYQQTPGQGLQFLFEYFSETQRNKGNFPGRFSGRQFSNSRSEMNVSTLELGDSALYLCASSLVLAGEETQYFGPGTRLLVL.

As concerns this clone: One junction end does not reproduce the germline sequence, and a read error may be involved. V is TRBV10-1 and J is TRBJ2-1, with 11 bases matching TRBD2. Per the germline V gene, CDR1 is WNHNN and CDR2 is SYGVQD (reference sequence). The CDR3 is made up of 17 amino acids. As DNA, the CDR3 is TGCGCCAGCAGTGACCCTTCGGGGACTAGCGGACACAATGAGCAGCTCTTC. It yields the protein CASSDPSGTSGHNEQLF.

J is TRBJ2-7 and V is TRBV11-2; the D gene is possibly TRBD1 (6 bases). In germline, CDR1 is SGHAT, CDR2 FQNNGV. The CDR3 is 15 residues long. The V and J ends lost 3 bases and 0 bases respectively, with 12 bases between them. The CDR3 sequence is CASSFPRTVSYEQYF. The CDR3, as DNA: TGTGCCAGCAGCTTTCCGCGGACAGTCTCCTACGAGCAGTACTTC. Full variable domain (rest looked up from reference TRBV11-2 and TRBJ2-7): EAGVAQSPRYKIIEKRQSVAFWCNPISGHATLYWYQQILGQGPKLLIQFQNNGVVDDSQLPKDRFSAERLKGVDSTLKIQPAKLEDSAVYLCASSFPRTVSYEQYFGPGTRLTVT.

The CDR3 loop is CASLGGVRQPQHF. The CDR3 DNA reads as TGTGCCAGTTTGGGGGGGGTTCGGCAGCCCCAGCATTTT. The V call is TRBV19, the J call TRBJ1-5; weak D call: TRBD1 (5 bases). The germline gives CDR1 LNHDA, CDR2 SQIVND (reference sequence). The CDR3 is 13 amino acids. Trimming removed 8 bases at V and 7 bases at J, with 15 bases between.

The genes are TRBV7-9 and TRBJ2-5; TRBD2 matches 8 bases. Trimming at V came to 6 bases and at J to 3 bases, leaving 6 bases not matched to a gene. CDR3 size: 14 residues. CDR1 and CDR2 from the germline V gene are SEHNR and FQNEAQ (reference sequence). The CDR3 loop is CASSWTSWEETQYF. CDR3 nucleotide sequence: TGTGCCAGCAGTTGGACTAGCTGGGAAGAGACCCAGTACTTC. The whole variable domain, remainder taken from reference TRBV7-9 and TRBJ2-5, is DTGVSQNPRHKITKRGQNVTFRCDPISEHNRLYWYRQTLGQGPEFLTYFQNEAQLEKSRLLSDRFSAERPKGSFSTLEIQRTEQGDSAMYLCASSWTSWEETQYFGPGTRLLVL.

In this sample, this clone turned up many times. The chain employs TRBV27 and TRBJ1-1; D gene ambiguous. The CDR3 runs 15 residues. The V and J ends lost 5 bases and 1 base respectively, with 14 bases between them. Germline V gene data show CDR1 as MNHEY and CDR2 as SMNVEV (reference sequence). CDR3 amino acids: CASSALRGGNTEAFF. Written as DNA, the CDR3 is TGTGCCAGCAGTGCTCTCCGGGGTGGGAACACTGAAGCTTTCTTT.

The chain links TRBV14 to TRBJ2-7; 7 positions match TRBD1. The CDR3 contains 16 residues. The J segment lost 2 bases and the V segment lost 1 base, leaving 8 bases of the junction unmatched. CDR1 is SGHDN, CDR2 FVKESK, per germline. In DNA, the CDR3 is TGTGCCAGCAGCCAAGTTCCACAGGGGATGACCTACGAGCAGTACTTC. This encodes CASSQVPQGMTYEQYF.

This chain uses TRBV20-1 with TRBJ2-1; weak D call: TRBD2 (5 bases). The germline gives CDR1 DFQATT, CDR2 SNEGSKA (reference sequence). Trimming took off 6 bases at V and 10 bases at J, with 13 bases between the two ends. The CDR3 length is 11 residues. The chain's CDR3 is CSASTRNEQFF. The CDR3, as DNA: TGCAGTGCCAGTACTAGAAACGAGCAGTTCTTC.